Shown below are 21 T cell receptor beta chains from a single sample sequenced in a study of cytomegalovirus exposure and HLA in healthy donors. The PCR employed 60 Vbeta primers together with 13 Jbeta primers. The assay was immunoSEQ multiplex PCR, and TCRdb's table has in-frame clones only and misses some. The data contain about 160,000 clones, just under 80% of them seen just once; the ten biggest clones take up 9% to 10%. Sequences were obtained from PBMCs. All receptors come from a man younger than 35 in good health and CMV-seropositive.

The chain joins TRBV14 to TRBJ2-6, with 9 bases fitting TRBD1. Germline values: CDR1 SGHDN, CDR2 FVKESK. The J segment lost 4 bases and the V segment lost 2 bases, leaving 3 bases of the junction unmatched. This CDR3 region has 16 residues. The CDR3 nucleotides are TGTGCCAGCAGCCAAACAGGGGGCCCCGGGGCCAACGTCCTGACTTTC. Amino acids: CASSQTGGPGANVLTF.

The chain has TRBV4-1 and TRBJ2-5; a possible D gene is TRBD2 (6 bases). V gave up 5 bases and J gave up 2 bases, with 9 bases separating them. The germline gives CDR1 MGHRA, CDR2 YSYEKL. CDR3 length equals 13 residues. In DNA, the CDR3 is TGCGCCAGCAGCTGGGGGAGGCAAGAGACCCAGTACTTC. Translation gives CASSWGRQETQYF.

The DNA for the CDR3 is TGTGCCAGCACGACTAGTATGGGCACCGGGGAGCTGTTTTTT. Protein: CASTTSMGTGELFF. This rearrangement joins TRBV7-2 to TRBJ2-2; TRBD2 is a possible D gene (6 bases). Germline V gene lookup returns CDR1 SGHTA and CDR2 FQGNSA. Trimming cost V 7 bases and J 4 bases, with 13 bases left between them. The CDR3 is 14 amino acids.

The CDR3 protein is CASSIGASGGASYEQYF. The CDR3 nucleotides are TGTGCCAGTAGTATCGGAGCCTCAGGGGGCGCTTCCTACGAGCAGTACTTC. The V gene is TRBV19, the J gene TRBJ2-7; 8 positions match TRBD1. V was clipped by 3 bases and J by 1 base; unmatched bases: 11. The length of the CDR3 is 17 residues. The germline V gene has CDR1 LNHDA and CDR2 SQIVND (reference sequence).

This chain links TRBV5-6 with TRBJ2-2, with 7 nucleotides matching TRBD1. Germline V gene sequence: CDR1 SGHDT, CDR2 YYEEEE. With 0 bases clipped from V and 6 bases from J, the junction kept 5 bases outside the gene matches. The CDR3 is made up of 15 amino acids. CDR3 DNA: TGTGCCAGCAGCTTGGACAGGGGAGTGGCCGGGGAGCTGTTTTTT. It is translated as CASSLDRGVAGELFF. Full variable domain (missing parts from reference TRBV5-6 and TRBJ2-2): DAGVTQSPTHLIKTRGQQVTLRCSPKSGHDTVSWYQQALGQGPQFIFQYYEEEERQRGNFPDRFSGHQFPNYSSELNVNALLLGDSALYLCASSLDRGVAGELFFGEGSRLTVL.

The V call is TRBV30, the J call TRBJ2-7; no firm D call. The V end was cut by 2 bases, the J end by 4 bases, with 9 bases between. In germline, CDR1 is GTSNPN, CDR2 SVGIG (reference sequence). CDR3 length equals 12 residues. The CDR3 here is CAWSINLYEQYF. Here the CDR3 DNA reads TGTGCCTGGAGTATTAACCTATACGAGCAGTACTTC.

The chain joins TRBV4-3 to TRBJ2-7; D is possibly TRBD1 (7 bases). Germline-derived CDR1 and CDR2 are LGHNA and YSLEER. The CDR3 covers 16 residues. V was cut by 1 base and J by 2 bases, with 15 bases left in between. CDR3 residues: CASSQVKGGTAYEQYF. CDR3 nucleotides: TGCGCCAGCAGCCAAGTTAAGGGCGGGACAGCCTACGAGCAGTACTTC.

The chain has TRBV5-1 and TRBJ2-3; D call uncertain. V lost 6 bases to trimming and J lost 2 bases, with 16 bases between them. Germline V gives CDR1 SGHRS, CDR2 YFSETQ. CDR3 length: 15 amino acids. CDR3 residues: CASTNTLESTDTQYF. Written as DNA, the CDR3 is TGCGCCAGCACCAATACTCTAGAATCCACAGATACGCAGTATTTT.

DNA of the CDR3: TGCAGCGCCACAATTGGAAACACCATATATTTT. Encoded protein: CSATIGNTIYF. The chain carries TRBV29-1 and TRBJ1-3, with D unclear. Germline V gene sequence: CDR1 SQVTM, CDR2 ANQGSEA. The germline V and J ends were trimmed by 7 bases and 3 bases, with 7 bases remaining between them. The CDR3 runs to 11 residues.

This CDR3 is CASSPPRRLDTQYF. The CDR3 region has the DNA TGTGCCAGCAGCCCCCCTCGACGACTAGATACGCAGTATTTT. This rearrangement joins TRBV13 to TRBJ2-3; D unclear. The germline V and J ends were trimmed by 5 bases and 5 bases, with 14 bases remaining between them. The V gene's germline CDR1 is PRHDT and CDR2 FYEKMQ (reference sequence). CDR3 length equals 14 residues.

This sequence joins TRBV28 and TRBJ1-2, with TRBD1 identical over 9 bases. This CDR3 spans 13 amino acids. With 6 bases clipped from V and 5 bases from J, the junction kept 4 bases outside the gene matches. Germline V lookup: CDR1 MDHEN, CDR2 SYDVKM. The DNA of the CDR3 is TGTGCCAGCAGGAATGGACAGGGGTATGGCTACACCTTC. Its translation is CASRNGQGYGYTF.

The V gene is TRBV18, the J gene TRBJ1-3, with TRBD1 identical over 10 bases. V dropped 2 bases and J dropped 8; count of bases not matched to a gene: 9. Germline-derived CDR1 and CDR2 are KGHSH and LQKENI. The CDR3 is 16 residues long. The CDR3, as DNA: TGTGCCAGCTCACCAACGACAGGGGGCTTCGCAGACACCATATATTTT. Amino acids: CASSPTTGGFADTIYF.

This clone was observed a few times. V and J are TRBV29-1 and TRBJ2-3, with 8 bases that match TRBD1. Germline V gene lookup returns CDR1 SQVTM and CDR2 ANQGSEA. This CDR3 contains 14 residues. V was pared by 7 bases and J by 4 bases, with 10 bases of the junction left unmatched. CDR3 loop: CSAQPGQGADTQYF. The CDR3 DNA follows: TGCAGCGCTCAACCTGGACAGGGCGCAGATACGCAGTATTTT.

This clone was picked up one time. The chain couples TRBV29-1 to TRBJ2-1; a weak D match, TRBD2 (7 bases). Germline CDR1 and CDR2: SQVTM and ANQGSEA. The CDR3 extends over 14 amino acids. V lost 3 bases to trimming and J lost 10 bases, with 19 bases between them. The CDR3 reads CSVEQGLAAGEQFF. In DNA, the CDR3 is TGCAGCGTTGAGCAGGGGCTAGCGGCGGGGGAGCAGTTCTTC.

The rearrangement joins TRBV4-1 to TRBJ1-4; the match to TRBD1 covers 7 bases. Germline V gives CDR1 MGHRA, CDR2 YSYEKL. The CDR3 totals 14 residues. Trimming removed 8 bases from V and 4 bases from J; junction bases left unmatched: 7. In DNA form, the CDR3 reads TGCGCCAGCTCCGCCGGGACAGTTAATGAAAAACTGTTTTTT. Encoded protein: CASSAGTVNEKLFF.

The V gene is TRBV5-1, the J gene TRBJ2-3; TRBD1 matches at 11 bases. V dropped 3 bases and J dropped 4; count of bases not matched to a gene: 4. Germline values: CDR1 SGHRS, CDR2 YFSETQ. This CDR3 spans 15 amino acids. The CDR3 region is CASSWTGGDPDTQYF. DNA for the CDR3: TGCGCCAGCAGCTGGACAGGGGGCGACCCAGATACGCAGTATTTT.

The genes are TRBV10-2 and TRBJ2-1; 8 nucleotides match TRBD2. CDR1 and CDR2 from the germline V gene are WSHSY and SAAADI. J gave up 9 bases and V 3 bases, and 4 bases lay outside the gene matches. The CDR3 is 13 amino acids. The CDR3 is CASSDGGRSEQFF. The CDR3 DNA is TGCGCCAGCAGTGACGGCGGGAGGAGTGAGCAGTTCTTC.

The chain combines TRBV27 with TRBJ2-1; 9 bases fit TRBD1. The germline CDR1 and CDR2 sequences are MNHEY and SMNVEV (reference sequence). After removal of 2 bases from V and 0 bases from J, the junction contained 5 bases not matched to a gene. The CDR3 totals 17 residues. The CDR3 DNA reads as TGTGCCAGCAGTTTAGGGGACAGGGAAAGCTCCTACAATGAGCAGTTCTTC. Translated, it gives CASSLGDRESSYNEQFF.

CDR3 amino acids: CASSLRDRFEAFF. CDR3 coding DNA: TGTGCCAGCAGCTTAAGAGACAGGTTTGAAGCTTTCTTT. The chain combines TRBV7-9 with TRBJ1-1; D is possibly TRBD1 (6 bases). V gave up 2 bases and J gave up 7 bases, with 11 bases separating them. The CDR3 extends over 13 amino acids. The germline gives CDR1 SEHNR, CDR2 FQNEAQ (reference sequence).

The chain recombines TRBV7-2 with TRBJ2-5, with 7 bases aligning to TRBD2. V was pared by 5 bases and J by 4 bases, with 10 bases of the junction left unmatched. The CDR3 is 15 amino acids. From germline, CDR1 is SGHTA and CDR2 FQGNSA. CDR3 nucleotide sequence: TGTGCCAGCAGCCCAAACATGGGGGGGGGAGAGACCCAGTACTTC. It specifies CASSPNMGGGETQYF.

V and J are TRBV6-6 and TRBJ1-1; 8 bases agree with TRBD1. Germline CDR1 MNHNY, CDR2 SVGAGI (reference sequence). The CDR3 has 16 amino acids. V was clipped by 4 bases and J by 0 bases; unmatched bases: 7. CDR3 residues: CASSSRTGRVNTEAFF. The CDR3 region has the DNA TGTGCCAGCAGTTCAAGGACAGGGAGGGTGAACACTGAAGCTTTCTTT.